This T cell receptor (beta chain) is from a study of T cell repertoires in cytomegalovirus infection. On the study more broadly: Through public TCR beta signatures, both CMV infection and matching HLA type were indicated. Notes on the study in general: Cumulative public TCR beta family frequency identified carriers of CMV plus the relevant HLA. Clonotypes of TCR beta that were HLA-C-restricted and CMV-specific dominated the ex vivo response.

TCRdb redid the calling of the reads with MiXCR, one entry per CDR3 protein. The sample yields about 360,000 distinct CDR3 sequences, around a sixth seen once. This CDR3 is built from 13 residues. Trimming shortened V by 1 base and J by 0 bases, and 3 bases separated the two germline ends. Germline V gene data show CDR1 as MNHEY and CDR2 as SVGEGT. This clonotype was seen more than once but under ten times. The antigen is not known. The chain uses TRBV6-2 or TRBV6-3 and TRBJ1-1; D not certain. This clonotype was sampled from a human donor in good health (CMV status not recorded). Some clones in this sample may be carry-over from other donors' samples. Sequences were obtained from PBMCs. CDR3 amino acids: CASSYFMNTEAFF. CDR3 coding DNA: TGTGCCAGCAGTTACTTCATGAACACTGAAGCTTTCTTT.